These 3 T cell receptor beta chains share one sample of origin, sequenced in a study of T cell changes during pregnancy in multiple sclerosis. Profiling relied on immunoSEQ multiplex PCR, and the TCRdb table lists in-frame clones only, not all of them. The sample holds roughly 57,000 clones, nearly 90% seen once. The source material was peripheral blood, sampled in the first trimester of pregnancy. The receptors come from a female donor with multiple sclerosis, enrolled in a pregnancy study.

CDR3 in amino acids: CASSVGGSGTSGVTGELFF. CDR3 coding DNA: TGTGCCAGCAGCGTAGGGGGATCCGGGACTAGCGGAGTTACCGGGGAGCTGTTTTTT. This chain links TRBV9 with TRBJ2-2; 11 bases map to TRBD2. CDR3 size: 19 residues. Germline loops: CDR1 SGDLS, CDR2 YYNGEE. The junction had 12 bases not matched to a gene; V was cut back by 0 bases and J by 5 bases.

The chain employs TRBV6-6 and TRBJ1-1; 8 positions match TRBD1. The CDR3 runs 12 residues. Trimming removed 0 bases from V and 13 bases from J; junction bases left unmatched: 4. CDR1 MNHNY and CDR2 SVGAGI come from the germline V gene (reference sequence). For the CDR3, the DNA is TGTGCCAGCAGTTACTCGGGACAGGCCGGTTTCTTT. This codes for CASSYSGQAGFF.

In DNA, the CDR3 is TGCGCCAGCAGCCAAGATCCCAGTGGAGAGACCCAGTACTTC. This codes for CASSQDPSGETQYF. The rearrangement links TRBV4-3 to TRBJ2-5; D is unresolved. There are 14 residues in the CDR3. V lost 0 bases, J lost 4 bases, and 9 bases lay in between. Per germline, CDR1 LGHNA and CDR2 YSLEER.